Here is one TCR beta chain with its context. What it binds is not known. The PCR made use of 60 Vbeta and 13 Jbeta primers. Method: immunoSEQ multiplex PCR; TCRdb's copy keeps in-frame clones and lacks some. The data hold under 170,000 clones, with about four fifths observed a single time. This sample stems from a study of cytomegalovirus exposure and HLA in healthy donors. Points from the study as a whole: The study labeled roughly 160 TCR beta chains cytomegalovirus-associated.

The CDR3 has 13 amino acids. Germline lookup yields CDR1 SGHRS and CDR2 YFSETQ. V was shortened by 0 bases and J by 7 bases, with 8 bases between the two germline ends. Sequenced: PBMCs. This chain links TRBV5-1 with TRBJ2-1; tentatively, D is TRBD2 (5 bases). The TCR was taken from a man aged 45-65 years in good health and CMV-seropositive. The CDR3 nucleotides are TGCGCCAGCAGCTTGGCCCCGGGGAATGAGCAGTTCTTC. Residues: CASSLAPGNEQFF. Looking up the rest from reference TRBV5-1 and TRBJ2-1 gives the full variable domain: KAGVTQTPRYLIKTRGQQVTLSCSPISGHRSVSWYQQTPGQGLQFLFEYFSETQRNKGNFPGRFSGRQFSNSRSEMNVSTLELGDSALYLCASSLAPGNEQFFGPGTRLTVL.